This TCR beta chain derives from a study of blood T cell repertoires in COVID-19. As for the study in general: Sites in the United States, Italy and Spain provided acute and convalescent COVID-19 samples. Sources were T cells, B-cell-depleted T cells, or PBMCs; the material itself was cDNA or gDNA.

Unmatched junction bases numbered 10, after V lost 6 bases and J lost 4 bases. Germline CDR1 MDHEN, CDR2 SYDVKM. The CDR3 spans 16 residues. Authors' methods: Amplification with reference gene primers provided the estimates of nucleated cell counts. Measured with immunoSEQ multiplex PCR; TCRdb has only the in-frame clones, and not every one. V, J and clone size reflect that table, while D and trimming were determined from the DNA. Altogether approximately 220,000 clones are present, around 84% being singletons, with the ten largest covering 6.8%. This clonotype originated in a woman in her forties who had recovered from COVID-19. Specimen: PBMCs or T cells enriched from blood (not recorded which). V is TRBV28 and J is TRBJ1-3; 9 bases are shared with TRBD1. CDR3 in amino acids: CASSRTGTGNGNTIYF. In DNA form, the CDR3 reads TGTGCCAGCAGCCGGACCGGGACAGGGAACGGAAACACCATATATTTT.